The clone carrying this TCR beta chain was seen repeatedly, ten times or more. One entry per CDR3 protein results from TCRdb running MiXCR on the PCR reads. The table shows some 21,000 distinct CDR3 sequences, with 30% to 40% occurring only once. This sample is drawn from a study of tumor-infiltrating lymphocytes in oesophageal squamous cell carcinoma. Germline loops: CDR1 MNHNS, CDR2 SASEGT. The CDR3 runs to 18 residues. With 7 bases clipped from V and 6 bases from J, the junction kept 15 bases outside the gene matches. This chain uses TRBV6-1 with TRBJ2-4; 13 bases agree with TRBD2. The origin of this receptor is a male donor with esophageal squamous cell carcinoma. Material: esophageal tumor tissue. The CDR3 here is CASKGGGMTSGRLNIQYF. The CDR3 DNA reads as TGTGCCAGCAAGGGCGGAGGAATGACTAGCGGGAGGCTAAACATTCAGTACTTC.